The clone carrying this T cell receptor beta chain was seen many times. Antigen: not known. The data were obtained in a study of T cells in Graves' hyperthyroidism and ophthalmopathy. Study-wide results and limits: Ophthalmopathy was identified by the model a median roughly 6.5 months ahead of onset.

TCR beta CDR3 region amplification was performed from RNA transcripts. Researchers ran a first-round RT-PCR on the TCR CDR3 using the HTBI primer set. One entry per CDR3 protein, called by TCRdb with MiXCR from the multiplex PCR reads. The profile shows roughly 570,000 distinct CDR3 sequences, 35% to 55% of them singletons. Germline CDR1 and CDR2: LGHNA and YSLEER. The CDR3 consists of 13 residues. Trimming took 4 bases from V and 8 from J; bases not matched to a gene: 6. The sequenced sample was peripheral blood or thyroid tissue (not recorded which). The V and J genes are TRBV4-3 and TRBJ1-2; TRBD1 matches 8 bases. This TCR was sampled from a woman aged 18-35 years with Graves' hyperthyroidism. CDR3 loop: CASSRRTGYGYTF. CDR3 coding DNA: TGCGCCAGCAGCCGCAGGACAGGGTACGGCTACACCTTC.